This TCR beta chain was obtained from a study of shared clonotypes between healthy human individuals. The CDR3 runs to 14 residues. CDR1 SGDLS and CDR2 YYNGEE come from the germline V gene. V lost 0 bases, J lost 3 bases, and 7 bases lay in between. This table comes from immunoSEQ multiplex PCR, and its TCRdb copy is limited to in-frame clones, with some not included. The table has 1.6 million or so clones, roughly 96% seen once. The material sequenced was naive CD4+ T cells sorted from blood. Subset meaning: CD45RA+ positively selected. The chain combines TRBV9 with TRBJ1-5, with no clear D. The clonotype comes from a man in his thirties or forties in good health. The DNA of the CDR3 is TGTGCCAGCAGCGTAGCGTCTTTCAATCAGCCCCAGCATTTT. Protein sequence: CASSVASFNQPQHF.